This T cell receptor (beta chain) was recorded in a study of technical replicates of blood from several donors. Sequenced by immunoSEQ multiplex PCR; TCRdb stores in-frame clones only, minus some. The sample records 75,000 to 100,000 clones, about 94% being singletons. There are 13 residues in the CDR3. The V gene's germline CDR1 is MNHEY and CDR2 SMNVEV (reference sequence). The trim removed 6 bases at V and 5 bases at J, leaving 5 bases unmatched. The clonotype was recovered from a human donor in good health. Sequencing was carried out using T cells isolated from PBMCs. The genes are TRBV27 and TRBJ2-3, with 7 nucleotides matching TRBD2. CDR3 in amino acids: CASSLGGIDTQYF. In DNA form, the CDR3 reads TGTGCCAGCAGCTTGGGAGGGATAGATACGCAGTATTTT.